This T cell receptor beta chain was sequenced during a study of post-analysis software for immune sequencing data. Overall study context: The disease courses spanned relapsing-remitting, secondary progressive and progressive-relapsing forms of multiple sclerosis. Notes on the study in general: The five TRBV segments detected at higher frequency in patients than in controls included TRBV5-6, TRBV5-1 and TRBV20-1. A significant reduction in normalized Chao1 diversity was observed in multiple sclerosis patients versus controls. F measure clustering grouped samples strongly by preparation batch.

With respect to this clonotype: Its antigen is not identified.

Germline-derived CDR1 and CDR2 are SGHRS and YFSETQ. This CDR3 is built from 17 residues. Trimming at V came to 3 bases and at J to 0 bases, leaving 8 bases not matched to a gene. TCR beta cDNA libraries had unique molecular identifiers. The T cell input of about 0.85 to 10 million gave about 500,000 cDNA molecules. One entry per CDR3 protein, called by TCRdb with MiXCR from the PCR reads. The sample yields about half a million distinct CDR3 sequences, 34% seen once. The sequenced sample consisted of blood. The TCR sequence derives from a girl aged 2-17 years with multiple sclerosis. V usage is TRBV5-1 and J usage is TRBJ2-1; 8 nucleotides agree with TRBD2. CDR3 amino acids: CASSSLSRGGSYNEQFF. The CDR3 bases are TGCGCCAGCAGCTCCCTTTCCCGGGGGGGCTCCTACAATGAGCAGTTCTTC.